The clone carrying this TCR beta chain was counted a few times. Its antigen is not identified. These data belong to a study of T cells after yellow fever vaccination. Study conclusions and caveats: Abundant bulk-derived clonotypes could contaminate FACS-sorted repertoires. Most primary-vaccination clones recurred post-booster (more than 95% CD4, roughly 91% CD8).

5'RACE template switching generated TCR cDNA, adding a universal primer site and UMIs. Using its own MiXCR run on the 5' RACE reads, TCRdb lists one record per CDR3 protein. Seen here are more than 450,000 distinct CDR3 sequences, 20% to 25% observed once, and the top ten hold about a sixth. V lost 2 bases to trimming and J lost 4 bases, with 14 bases between them. The CDR3 sequence is 15 residues long. Germline CDR1 and CDR2: LGHNA and YSLEER. The chain employs TRBV4-3 and TRBJ2-5; possibly TRBD2 for D (5 bases). This specimen consisted of PBMCs, obtained around 3 weeks after the first yellow fever vaccination. The receptor was isolated from a man aged 18 to 30 who received the YFV17D yellow fever vaccine. In DNA, the CDR3 is TGCGCCAGCAGCCAAAAGAAAGCGGTAGGAGAGACCCAGTACTTC. Protein sequence: CASSQKKAVGETQYF.